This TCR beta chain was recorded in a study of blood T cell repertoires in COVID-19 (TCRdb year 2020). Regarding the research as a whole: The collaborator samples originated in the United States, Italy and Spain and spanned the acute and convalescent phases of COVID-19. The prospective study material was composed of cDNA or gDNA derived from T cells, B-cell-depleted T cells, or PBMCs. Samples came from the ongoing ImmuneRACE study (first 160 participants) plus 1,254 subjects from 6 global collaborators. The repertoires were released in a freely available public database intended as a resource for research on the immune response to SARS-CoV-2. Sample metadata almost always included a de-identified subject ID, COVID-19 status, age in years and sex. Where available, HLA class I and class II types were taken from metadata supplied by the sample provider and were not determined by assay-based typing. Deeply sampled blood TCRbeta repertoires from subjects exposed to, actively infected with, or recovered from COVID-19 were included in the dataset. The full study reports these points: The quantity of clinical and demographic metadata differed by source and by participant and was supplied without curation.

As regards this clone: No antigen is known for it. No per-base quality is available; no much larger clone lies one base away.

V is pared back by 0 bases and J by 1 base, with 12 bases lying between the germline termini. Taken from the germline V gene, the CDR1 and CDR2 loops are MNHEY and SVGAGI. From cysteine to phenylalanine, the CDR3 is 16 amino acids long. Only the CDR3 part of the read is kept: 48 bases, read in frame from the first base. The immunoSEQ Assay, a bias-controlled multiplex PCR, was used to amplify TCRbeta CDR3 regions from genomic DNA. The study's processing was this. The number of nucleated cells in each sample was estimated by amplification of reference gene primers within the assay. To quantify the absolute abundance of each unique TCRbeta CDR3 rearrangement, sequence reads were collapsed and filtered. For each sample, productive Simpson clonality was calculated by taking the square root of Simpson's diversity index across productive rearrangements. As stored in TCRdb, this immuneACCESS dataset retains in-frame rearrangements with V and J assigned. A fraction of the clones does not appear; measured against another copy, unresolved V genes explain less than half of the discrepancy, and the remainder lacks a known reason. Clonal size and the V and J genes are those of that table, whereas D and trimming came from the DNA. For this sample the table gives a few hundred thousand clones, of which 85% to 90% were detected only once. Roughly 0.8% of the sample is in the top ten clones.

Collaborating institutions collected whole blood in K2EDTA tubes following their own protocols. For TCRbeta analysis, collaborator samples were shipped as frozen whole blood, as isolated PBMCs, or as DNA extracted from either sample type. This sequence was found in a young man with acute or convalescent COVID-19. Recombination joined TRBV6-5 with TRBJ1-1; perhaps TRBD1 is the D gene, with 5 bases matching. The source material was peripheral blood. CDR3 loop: CASSYSIGTKNTEAFF. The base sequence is TGTGCCAGCAGTTACTCGATCGGGACTAAGAACACTGAAGCTTTCTTT.